This TCR beta chain is from a study of blood T cell repertoires in COVID-19. Study-level background: The samples span acute and convalescent COVID-19 from the United States, Italy and Spain.

This clone has more than one count but fewer than ten. CDR1 is MNHEY, CDR2 SVGAGI, per germline. The trim removed 8 bases at V and 0 bases at J, leaving 5 bases unmatched. The CDR3 has 15 amino acids. This table comes from immunoSEQ multiplex PCR, and its TCRdb copy is limited to in-frame clones, with some not included. The sample shows about 160,000 clones, around 90% of them seen only once. Material: peripheral blood. V gene TRBV6-5 combines with J gene TRBJ1-5, with 9 positions matching TRBD1. The TCR comes from a man aged 18 to 29 with acute or convalescent COVID-19. The CDR3 sequence is CASGMTGGSNQPQHF. CDR3 DNA sequence: TGTGCCAGCGGAATGACAGGGGGTAGCAATCAGCCCCAGCATTTT.